The subject of this entry is one TCR beta chain. What it binds is unknown. The sample comes from a study of T cell responses to AZD1222 COVID-19 vaccine. Looked up from germline, CDR1 is SGDLS and CDR2 is YYNGEE. This CDR3 is built from 11 residues. The V end lost 2 bases, the J end lost 5 bases, and 2 bases lay between the germline ends. The repertoire was sequenced with immunoSEQ multiplex PCR; TCRdb's copy has only in-frame clones and lacks some. In the table there are roughly 80,000 clones, roughly nine tenths of which are singletons. Study conclusions and caveats: Spike-wide coverage was observed for vaccine-associated CD4 TCRs, with dominant responses at 160-218 and 743-854.

The V and J genes are TRBV9 and TRBJ2-1; D call uncertain. The sequence came from an adult who received the AZD1222 COVID-19 vaccine. The sequences come from peripheral blood, collected 28 days after the second AZD1222 dose. The CDR3 nucleotides read TGTGCCAGCAGCGTTAACAATGAGCAGTTCTTC. It yields the protein CASSVNNEQFF. Together with reference TRBV9 and TRBJ2-1, the CDR3 gives the full variable domain: DSGVTQTPKHLITATGQRVTLRCSPRSGDLSVYWYQQSLDQGLQFLIQYYNGEERAKGNILERFSAQQFPDLHSELNLSSLELGDSALYFCASSVNNEQFFGPGTRLTVL.